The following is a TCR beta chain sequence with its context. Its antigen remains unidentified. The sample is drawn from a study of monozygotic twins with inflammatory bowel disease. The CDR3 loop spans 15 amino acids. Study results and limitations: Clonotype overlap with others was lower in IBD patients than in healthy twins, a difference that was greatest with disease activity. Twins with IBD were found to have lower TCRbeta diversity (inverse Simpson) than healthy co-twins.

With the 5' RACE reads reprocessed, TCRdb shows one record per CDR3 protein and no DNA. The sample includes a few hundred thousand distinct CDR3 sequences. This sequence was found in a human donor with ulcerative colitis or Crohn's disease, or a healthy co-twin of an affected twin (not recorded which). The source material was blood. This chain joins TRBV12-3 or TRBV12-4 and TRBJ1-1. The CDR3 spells CASVTRRRPNTEAFF.